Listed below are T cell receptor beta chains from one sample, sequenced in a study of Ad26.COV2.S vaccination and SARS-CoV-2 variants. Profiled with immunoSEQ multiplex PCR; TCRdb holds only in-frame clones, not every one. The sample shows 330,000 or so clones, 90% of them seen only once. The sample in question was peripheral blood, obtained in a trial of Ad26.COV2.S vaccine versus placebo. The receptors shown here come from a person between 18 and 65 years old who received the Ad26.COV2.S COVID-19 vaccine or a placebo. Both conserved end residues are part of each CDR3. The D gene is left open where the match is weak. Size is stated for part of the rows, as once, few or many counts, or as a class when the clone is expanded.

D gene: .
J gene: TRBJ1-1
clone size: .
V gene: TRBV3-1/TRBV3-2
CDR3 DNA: TGTGCCAGCAGCCAAATCGGGATCGAAGCTTTCTTT
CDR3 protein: CASSQIGIEAFF

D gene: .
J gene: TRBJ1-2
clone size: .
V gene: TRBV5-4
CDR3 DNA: TGTGCCAGCAGCATCGCGCTCTGGGGTGGCTACACCTTC
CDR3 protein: CASSIALWGGYTF

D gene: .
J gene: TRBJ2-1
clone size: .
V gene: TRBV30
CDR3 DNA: TGTGCCTGGAGTGACTACCGAGGGAATGAGCAGTTCTTC
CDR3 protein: CAWSDYRGNEQFF

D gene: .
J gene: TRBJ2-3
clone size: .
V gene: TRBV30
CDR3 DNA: TGTGCCTGTGAAGCGGAAGTTAAGACAGATACGCAGTATTTT
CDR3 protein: CACEAEVKTDTQYF

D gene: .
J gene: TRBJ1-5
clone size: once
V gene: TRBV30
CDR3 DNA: TGTGCCTGGAGTAGGACCGCGGGGGGTCAGCCCCAGCATTTT
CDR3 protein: CAWSRTAGGQPQHF

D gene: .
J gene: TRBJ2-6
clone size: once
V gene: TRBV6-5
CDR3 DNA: TGTGCCAGCAGTTTAAGTGCTGGGGCCAACGTCCTGACTTTC
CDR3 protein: CASSLSAGANVLTF

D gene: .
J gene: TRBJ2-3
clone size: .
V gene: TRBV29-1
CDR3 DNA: TGCAGCCCCAGCGCAGATACGCAGTATTTT
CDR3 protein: CSPSADTQYF

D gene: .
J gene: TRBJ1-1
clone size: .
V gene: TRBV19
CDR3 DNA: TGTGCCAGTTCCGCCCTCTCTGCAGCTTTCTTT
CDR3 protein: CASSALSAAFF

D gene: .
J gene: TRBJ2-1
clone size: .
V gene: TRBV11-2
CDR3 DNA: TGTGCCAGCAGCTTAGGACCGACGCCTTCCTACAATGAGCAGTTCTTC
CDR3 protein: CASSLGPTPSYNEQFF

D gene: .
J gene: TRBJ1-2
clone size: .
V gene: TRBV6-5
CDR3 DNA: TGTGCCAGCAGTTCCGGGCATCTTTATGGCTACACCTTC
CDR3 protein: CASSSGHLYGYTF

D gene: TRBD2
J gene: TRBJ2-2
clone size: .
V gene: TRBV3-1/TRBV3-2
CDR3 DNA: TGTGCCAGCAGCCAACCAATTACGTACGGGAGGGAGAACACCGGGGAGCTGTTTTTT
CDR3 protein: CASSQPITYGRENTGELFF

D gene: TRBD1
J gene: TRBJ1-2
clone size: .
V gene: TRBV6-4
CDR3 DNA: TGTGCCAGCAGTGACTCTAACGACAGGGGGCTTCGTGGCTACACCTTC
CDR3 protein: CASSDSNDRGLRGYTF

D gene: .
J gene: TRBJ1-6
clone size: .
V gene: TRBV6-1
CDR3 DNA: TGTGCCAGCAGTGCAGCAGCTCTGAATTCACCCCTCCACTTT
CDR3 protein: CASSAAALNSPLHF

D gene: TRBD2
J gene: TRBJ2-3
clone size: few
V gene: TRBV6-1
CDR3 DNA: TGTGCCAGCAGTGAAACTAGCGGGGGGGCAGATACGCAGTATTTT
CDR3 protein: CASSETSGGADTQYF

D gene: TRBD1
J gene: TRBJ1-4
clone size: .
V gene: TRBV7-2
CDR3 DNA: TGTGCCAGCAGCTCAGGAGGGACAGGGGGCGAAAAACTGTTTTTT
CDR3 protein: CASSSGGTGGEKLFF

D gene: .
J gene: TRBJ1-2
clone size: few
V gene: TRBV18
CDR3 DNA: TGTGCCAGCTCGACCGACCGCGGGGGCGTCTATGGCTACACCTTC
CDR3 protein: CASSTDRGGVYGYTF

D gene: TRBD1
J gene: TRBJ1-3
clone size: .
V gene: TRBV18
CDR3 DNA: TGTGCCAGCTCACCCTCCCGGGACAGAATTTCTGGAAACACCATATATTTT
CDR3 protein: CASSPSRDRISGNTIYF

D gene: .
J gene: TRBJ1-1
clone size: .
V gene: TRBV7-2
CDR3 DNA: TGTGCCAGCATTTGGGGAAACACTGAAGCTTTCTTT
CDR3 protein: CASIWGNTEAFF

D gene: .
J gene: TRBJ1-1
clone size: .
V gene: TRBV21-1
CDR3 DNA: TGTGCCAGCAGCATCCGACAGGGCCCTAACACTGAAGCTTTCTTT
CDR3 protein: CASSIRQGPNTEAFF

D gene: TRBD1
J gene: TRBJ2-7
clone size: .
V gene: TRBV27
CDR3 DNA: TGTGCCAGCAGCTCTGCCGGGACAGGGATCTCCTACGAGCAGTACTTC
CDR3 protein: CASSSAGTGISYEQYF

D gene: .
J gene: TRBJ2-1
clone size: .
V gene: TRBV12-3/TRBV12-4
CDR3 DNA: TGTGCCAGCATTCTAGGGGGTGCGGGTGAGCAGTTCTTC
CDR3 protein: CASILGGAGEQFF

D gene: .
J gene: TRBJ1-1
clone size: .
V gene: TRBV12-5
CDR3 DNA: TGTGCCAGTGTGCAGGGTTTTGTTGACACTGAAGCTTTCTTT
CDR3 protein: CASVQGFVDTEAFF

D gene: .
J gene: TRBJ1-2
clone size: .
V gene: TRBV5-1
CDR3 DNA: TGCGCCAGCAGCTTGAGGGACGACGAAGGCTACACCTTC
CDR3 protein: CASSLRDDEGYTF

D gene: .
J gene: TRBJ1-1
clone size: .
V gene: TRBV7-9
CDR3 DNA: TGTGCCAGCAGCTTAGCCCAGGTAGGGGCCCAGCCTGGAGCTTTCTTT
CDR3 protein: CASSLAQVGAQPGAFF

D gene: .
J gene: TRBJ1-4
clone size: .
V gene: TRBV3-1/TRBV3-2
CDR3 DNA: TGTGCCAGCAGCCCCCGGGGGCGGGCTAATGAAAAACTGTTTTTT
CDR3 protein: CASSPRGRANEKLFF

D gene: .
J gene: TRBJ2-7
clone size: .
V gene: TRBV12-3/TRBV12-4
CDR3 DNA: TGTGCCAGCAGTGCGACAGCCTACGAGCAGTACTTC
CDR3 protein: CASSATAYEQYF

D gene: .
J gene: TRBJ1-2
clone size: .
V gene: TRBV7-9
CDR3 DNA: TGTGCCAGCAGCTTATTAAATCCCGGGGGGAATGGCTACACCTTC
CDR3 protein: CASSLLNPGGNGYTF

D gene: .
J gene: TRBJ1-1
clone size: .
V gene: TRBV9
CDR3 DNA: TGTGCCAGCAGCGACCTTCCCGGGGCTGAAGCTTTCTTT
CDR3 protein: CASSDLPGAEAFF

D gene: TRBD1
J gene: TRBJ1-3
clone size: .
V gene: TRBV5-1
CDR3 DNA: TGCGCCAGCAGCTTGGCGCAGGGGGCTGGAAACACCATATATTTT
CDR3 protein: CASSLAQGAGNTIYF

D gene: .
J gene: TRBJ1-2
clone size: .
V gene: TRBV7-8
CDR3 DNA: TGTGCCAGCAGCTTAGACAGCCTCTATGGCTACACCTTC
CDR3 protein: CASSLDSLYGYTF

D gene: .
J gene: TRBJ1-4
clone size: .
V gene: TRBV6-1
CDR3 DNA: TGTGCCAGCAGTGATAACCATAATGAAAAACTGTTTTTT
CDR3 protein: CASSDNHNEKLFF

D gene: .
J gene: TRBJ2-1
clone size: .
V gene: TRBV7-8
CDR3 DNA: TGTGCCAGCAGCACAGGAGAAGTAGCCGTTGGAGATGAGCAGTTCTTC
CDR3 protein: CASSTGEVAVGDEQFF

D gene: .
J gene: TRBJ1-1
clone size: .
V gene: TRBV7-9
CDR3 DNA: TGTGCCAGCAGCTCAGGACAGTCCCGGGGGCCTTTCTTT
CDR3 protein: CASSSGQSRGPFF

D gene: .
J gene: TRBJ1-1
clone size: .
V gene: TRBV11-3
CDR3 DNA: TGTGCCAGCAGCTTACACGGGGAGGCTTTCTTT
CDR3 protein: CASSLHGEAFF

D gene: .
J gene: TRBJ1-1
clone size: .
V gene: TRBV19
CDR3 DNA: TGTGCCAGTAGTATAGAGTGGGTGCTGTCGGCAGCTGAAGCTTTCTTT
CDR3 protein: CASSIEWVLSAAEAFF

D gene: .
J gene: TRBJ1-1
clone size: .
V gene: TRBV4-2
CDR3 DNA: TGTGCCAGCAGCCAAGTTGGGGGGAGCAAAATGAACACTGAAGCTTTCTTT
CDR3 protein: CASSQVGGSKMNTEAFF

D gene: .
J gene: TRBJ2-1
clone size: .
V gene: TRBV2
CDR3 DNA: TGTGCCAGCAGGACTTTTACGCATGAGCAGTTCTTC
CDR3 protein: CASRTFTHEQFF

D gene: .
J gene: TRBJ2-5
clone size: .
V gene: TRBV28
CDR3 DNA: TGTGCCAGCACCGCGGGCCCGGCGGGGACCCAGTACTTC
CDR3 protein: CASTAGPAGTQYF

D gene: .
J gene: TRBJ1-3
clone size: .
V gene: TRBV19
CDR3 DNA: TGTGCCAGTAGTGGCTCCGGTTTCCTCTCTGGAAACACCATATATTTT
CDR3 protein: CASSGSGFLSGNTIYF

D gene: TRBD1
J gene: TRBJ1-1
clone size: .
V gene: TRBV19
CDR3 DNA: TGTGCCAGTAGTATTACAGGGGACACTGAAGCTTTCTTT
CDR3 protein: CASSITGDTEAFF

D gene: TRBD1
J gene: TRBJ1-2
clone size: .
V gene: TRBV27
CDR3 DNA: TGTGCCAGCAGTTTATCGGCAGGGGGCTATGGCTACACCTTC
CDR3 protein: CASSLSAGGYGYTF

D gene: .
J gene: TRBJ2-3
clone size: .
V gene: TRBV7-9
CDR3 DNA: TGTGCCAGCAGCTTCAAGGACGGAAGCACAGATACGCAGTATTTT
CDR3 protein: CASSFKDGSTDTQYF

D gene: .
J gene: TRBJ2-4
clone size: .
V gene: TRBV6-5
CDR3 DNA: TGTGCCAGCAGTTTGACAGCCAACTTAGCCAAAAACATTCAGTACTTC
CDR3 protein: CASSLTANLAKNIQYF

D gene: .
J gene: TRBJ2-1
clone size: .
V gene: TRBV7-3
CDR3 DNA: TGTGCCAGCAGCCGCCGGGGGGCGGGGTTCAATGAGCAGTTCTTC
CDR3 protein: CASSRRGAGFNEQFF

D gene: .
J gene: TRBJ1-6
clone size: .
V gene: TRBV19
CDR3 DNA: TGTGCCAGTAGTATTCAGGAGAATTCACCCCTCCACTTT
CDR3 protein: CASSIQENSPLHF

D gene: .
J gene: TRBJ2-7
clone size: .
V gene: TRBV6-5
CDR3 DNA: TGTGCCAGCACCGAAAGGCCTGGTAACGACGAGCAGTACTTC
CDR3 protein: CASTERPGNDEQYF

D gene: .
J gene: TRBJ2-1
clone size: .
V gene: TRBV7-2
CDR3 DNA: TGTGCCAGCCCTCGCGGGGATTTTTACAATGAGCAGTTCTTC
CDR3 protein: CASPRGDFYNEQFF